The following is a T cell receptor (beta chain) sequence with its context. Its antigen is unidentified. This sample was taken from a study of T cell responses to AZD1222 COVID-19 vaccine. Study overall: Second doses at about 4 or about 12 weeks were pooled. Points from the study as a whole: Among those given AZD1222, only five or six were seropositive at baseline. The CD4 TCRs associated with vaccination extended across spike and predominated at 160-218 and 743-854.

Germline V CDR1 and CDR2: LNHDA, SQIVND (reference sequence). The CDR3 runs 15 residues. Deletions cut 5 bases from V and 11 bases from J, with 21 bases between. TCRdb's table, derived via immunoSEQ multiplex PCR, lists solely in-frame clones and lacks some. This sample has 110,000 to 150,000 clones, with roughly 89% found just once. This receptor was identified in an adult in good health. The chain combines TRBV19 with TRBJ2-2; D not certain. Sequences were derived from peripheral blood, sampled on day 0 of AZD1222 vaccination. CDR3 residues: CASSPRRLPPLELFF. DNA for the CDR3: TGTGCCAGTAGTCCCAGGCGACTGCCTCCGTTAGAGCTGTTTTTT.